A selection of T cell receptor beta chains follows, all from one sample in a study of T cell changes during pregnancy in multiple sclerosis. Clones were read by immunoSEQ multiplex PCR, and TCRdb kept only the in-frame ones, dropping some. Found here are fewer than 35,000 clones, about nine tenths of them singletons; the top ten hold 4.3%. The source was CD8+ T cells from peripheral blood mononuclear cells, collected in the second trimester of pregnancy. These receptors all stem from a female donor with multiple sclerosis, enrolled in a pregnancy study. Both conserved end residues are part of each CDR3. D genes are given only for firm matches. Part of the rows lack a size; the others show once, few, many or a class for expanded clones.

len	d_gene	v_gene	abundance	j_gene	CDR3aa	CDR3nt
12	-	TRBV30	-	TRBJ1-1	CAWSVSNTEAFF	TGTGCCTGGAGTGTCTCGAACACTGAAGCTTTCTTT
14	TRBD1	TRBV28	-	TRBJ2-1	CASSPSDRYNEQFF	TGTGCCAGCAGTCCCTCGGACAGGTACAATGAGCAGTTCTTC
14	-	TRBV5-4	-	TRBJ2-3	CASSLELASDTQYF	TGTGCCAGCAGCTTGGAACTAGCATCTGATACGCAGTATTTT
14	-	TRBV28	-	TRBJ1-1	CASSLSLAGTEAFF	TGTGCCAGCAGTTTAAGCTTGGCGGGCACTGAAGCTTTCTTT
16	-	TRBV27	-	TRBJ2-3	CASSTLLGPRGDTQYF	TGTGCCAGCAGTACCCTCCTGGGCCCCAGGGGAGATACGCAGTATTTT
13	TRBD2	TRBV29-1	-	TRBJ2-1	CSARDYGYNEQFF	TGCAGCGCCCGGGACTACGGCTACAATGAGCAGTTCTTC
15	TRBD1	TRBV4-1	-	TRBJ2-7	CASSQRPGQGDEQYF	TGCGCCAGCAGCCAGAGGCCCGGACAGGGCGACGAGCAGTACTTC
15	TRBD2	TRBV6-6	-	TRBJ2-3	CASSYQREVSDTQYF	TGTGCCAGCAGTTATCAGCGGGAGGTCTCAGATACGCAGTATTTT
16	-	TRBV28	-	TRBJ1-2	CASRPREDRINYGYTF	TGTGCCAGCCGGCCTCGCGAAGACAGGATTAACTATGGCTACACCTTC
15	-	TRBV9	-	TRBJ1-5	CASSVDQGDNQPQHF	TGTGCCAGCAGCGTAGATCAAGGAGACAATCAGCCCCAGCATTTT
14	TRBD1	TRBV4-1	-	TRBJ2-1	CASSRDRGSREQFF	TGCGCCAGCAGCCGGGACAGGGGGTCAAGGGAGCAGTTCTTC
14	TRBD1	TRBV27	-	TRBJ2-7	CASSGGQGLYEQYF	TGTGCCAGCAGTGGGGGACAGGGGCTCTACGAGCAGTACTTC
14	-	TRBV7-9	-	TRBJ2-7	CASSGRTFLYEQYF	TGTGCCAGCAGCGGACGGACATTCCTCTACGAGCAGTACTTC
18	-	TRBV7-9	-	TRBJ2-1	CASSVEHPLTGLDNEQFF	TGTGCCAGCAGCGTCGAGCATCCCTTAACTGGACTCGACAATGAGCAGTTCTTC
14	-	TRBV29-1	-	TRBJ1-1	CSVEWSRFDAEAFF	TGCAGCGTTGAATGGAGTCGGTTCGACGCTGAAGCTTTCTTT
14	-	TRBV6-4	-	TRBJ1-4	CASSTGLEGEKLFF	TGTGCCAGCAGCACGGGACTTGAGGGTGAAAAACTGTTTTTT
14	-	TRBV6-5	-	TRBJ2-1	CASSGGLYYNEQFF	TGTGCCAGCTCCGGGGGACTGTACTACAATGAGCAGTTCTTC
16	-	TRBV6-5	-	TRBJ2-1	CASSSAGLGSYNEQFF	TGTGCCAGCAGTTCAGCGGGTCTGGGCTCCTACAATGAGCAGTTCTTC
15	TRBD2	TRBV9	few	TRBJ2-3	CASSFSGRSTDTQYF	TGTGCCAGCAGCTTTAGCGGGAGGTCCACAGATACGCAGTATTTT
14	-	TRBV30	-	TRBJ2-7	CAWSVFYFPYEQYF	TGTGCCTGGAGTGTCTTTTACTTTCCCTACGAGCAGTACTTC
14	-	TRBV23-1	-	TRBJ1-3	CASSQFRSGNTIYF	TGCGCCAGCAGTCAATTCCGCTCTGGAAACACCATATATTTT
14	TRBD1	TRBV5-4	-	TRBJ2-3	CASSFGQGADTQYF	TGTGCCAGCAGCTTTGGACAGGGGGCAGATACGCAGTATTTT
15	-	TRBV27	-	TRBJ2-1	CASSLLVPRDNEQFF	TGTGCCAGCAGTTTATTAGTCCCGCGGGACAATGAGCAGTTCTTC
14	TRBD1	TRBV27	-	TRBJ2-7	CASSPTGTAYEQYF	TGTGCCAGCAGTCCCACTGGGACAGCCTACGAGCAGTACTTC
18	TRBD2	TRBV19	-	TRBJ2-3	CASSIDWSASGSTDTQYF	TGTGCCAGTAGTATAGATTGGTCGGCTAGCGGTAGCACAGATACGCAGTATTTT
14	-	TRBV7-8	-	TRBJ2-5	CASSLELLQETQYF	TGTGCCAGCAGCTTAGAGCTGCTACAAGAGACCCAGTACTTC
15	-	TRBV28	-	TRBJ2-2	CASSLTPENTGELFF	TGTGCCAGCAGTTTAACCCCAGAAAACACCGGGGAGCTGTTTTTT
16	TRBD2	TRBV4-1	-	TRBJ2-3	CASSQVGRENPDTQYF	TGCGCCAGCAGCCAAGTGGGGCGGGAGAACCCAGATACGCAGTATTTT
16	-	TRBV5-1	-	TRBJ2-5	CASSRSRESLQETQYF	TGCGCCAGCAGTCGATCCCGGGAGTCGCTACAAGAGACCCAGTACTTC
15	TRBD2	TRBV27	once	TRBJ2-7	CASSLGLAGPYEQYF	TGTGCCAGCAGTTTAGGGCTAGCGGGACCCTACGAGCAGTACTTC
17	TRBD2	TRBV7-8	-	TRBJ2-1	CASSVASTSPLYNEQFF	TGTGCCAGTTCCGTCGCCTCGACTAGCCCTCTCTACAATGAGCAGTTCTTC
13	-	TRBV4-1	-	TRBJ1-1	CASSQVGDTEAFF	TGCGCCAGCAGCCAAGTCGGGGACACTGAAGCTTTCTTT
14	-	TRBV5-6	-	TRBJ1-5	CASSLESGNQPQHF	TGTGCCAGCAGCTTGGAGTCGGGGAATCAGCCCCAGCATTTT
15	TRBD2	TRBV27	-	TRBJ2-7	CASRRGTSGPYEQYF	TGTGCCAGCAGGCGGGGGACTAGCGGGCCCTACGAGCAGTACTTC
15	TRBD2	TRBV11-2	-	TRBJ2-1	CASSFFSGRNNEQFF	TGTGCCAGCAGCTTCTTTAGCGGGAGGAACAATGAGCAGTTCTTC
14	-	TRBV15	-	TRBJ1-5	CATSRDRERQPQHF	TGTGCCACCAGCAGAGATAGAGAGAGACAGCCCCAGCATTTT
17	-	TRBV7-6	-	TRBJ2-5	CASSLVSSGLRGETQYF	TGTGCCAGCAGCTTAGTCTCTAGCGGACTAAGGGGGGAGACCCAGTACTTC
12	-	TRBV5-4	once	TRBJ1-1	CASREGSTEAFF	TGTGCCAGCAGGGAGGGGAGCACTGAAGCTTTCTTT
17	-	TRBV28	-	TRBJ1-1	CASSLSIFGAANTEAFF	TGTGCCAGCAGTTTATCTATCTTTGGGGCCGCAAACACTGAAGCTTTCTTT
13	-	TRBV9	few	TRBJ1-1	CASSVSMNTEAFF	TGTGCCAGCAGCGTTTCCATGAACACTGAAGCTTTCTTT
14	TRBD1	TRBV5-1	-	TRBJ2-3	CASSVDRGHDTQYF	TGCGCCAGCAGCGTGGACAGGGGGCATGATACGCAGTATTTT
17	-	TRBV5-1	-	TRBJ1-2	CASSAFRGGESNYGYTF	TGCGCCAGCAGCGCATTCCGAGGGGGGGAGTCGAACTATGGCTACACCTTC
14	-	TRBV7-3	-	TRBJ2-3	CASSTFSGTDTQYF	TGTGCCAGCAGCACCTTCTCAGGCACAGATACGCAGTATTTT
14	-	TRBV29-1	-	TRBJ2-5	CSVEDGAGAETQYF	TGCAGCGTTGAAGATGGGGCAGGGGCGGAGACCCAGTACTTC
18	-	TRBV28	-	TRBJ1-1	CASSWIWGGLFMNTEAFF	TGTGCCAGCAGTTGGATATGGGGAGGCCTATTCATGAACACTGAAGCTTTCTTT
14	-	TRBV6-5	once	TRBJ1-2	CASTYGEGSYGYTF	TGTGCCAGCACCTACGGGGAGGGCTCCTATGGCTACACCTTC
15	-	TRBV9	-	TRBJ2-1	CASSVAGIEYNEQFF	TGTGCCAGCAGCGTTGCAGGGATTGAGTACAATGAGCAGTTCTTC
11	-	TRBV9	-	TRBJ2-7	CASSASDEQYF	TGTGCCAGCAGCGCCTCCGACGAGCAGTACTTC
17	TRBD1	TRBV14	-	TRBJ2-1	CASSQGKGRGPYNEQFF	TGTGCCAGCAGCCAAGGGAAAGGCAGGGGGCCCTACAATGAGCAGTTCTTC
14	TRBD2	TRBV4-1	-	TRBJ2-7	CASSQLAGDQEQYF	TGCGCCAGCAGCCAGCTAGCGGGAGATCAAGAGCAGTACTTC
14	-	TRBV21-1	-	TRBJ2-1	CASSKALALSEQFF	TGTGCCAGCAGCAAAGCACTAGCTCTCAGTGAGCAGTTCTTC
15	-	TRBV4-3	-	TRBJ2-4	CASSQETSGFGIQYF	TGCGCCAGCAGCCAAGAGACCTCGGGTTTTGGCATTCAGTACTTC
18	TRBD2	TRBV13	-	TRBJ2-3	CASSFGVAGGGYTDTQYF	TGTGCCAGCAGCTTTGGGGTAGCGGGAGGAGGGTACACAGATACGCAGTATTTT
15	-	TRBV27	-	TRBJ2-7	CASTLRSGGLAEQYF	TGTGCCAGCACCTTACGCAGTGGGGGGTTGGCCGAGCAGTACTTC